This entry lists 6 T cell receptor beta chains sequenced from one sample in a study of T cell clonality in common variable immunodeficiency (dated by TCRdb to about 2015). To prepare the library, the immunoSEQ multiplex PCR assay was applied. Here the immuneACCESS table is served through TCRdb, limited to in-frame sequences with V and J called. Missing clones are a known gap in these copies; in checked studies unresolved V genes cover under half, and the rest lacks a known reason. The data for this sample show 75,000 to 85,000 clones, each detected more than once. The ten top clones hold 0.65% to 0.8% of the sample. The sample consisted of peripheral blood mononuclear cells. These receptors were collected from a person aged 18 to 75 in good health.

This clone was counted ten times or more. Sequencing ends 3 residues short of the CDR3 end; the germline J gene provides the rest. V and J are TRBV19 and TRBJ1-2; 9 bases agree with TRBD1. Germline CDR1 is LNHDA and CDR2 is SQIVND (reference sequence). The CDR3 has 17 amino acids. Losses at the gene ends were 3 bases for V and 0 bases for J; bases not matched to a gene: 8. The CDR3 DNA, read in part, is TGTGCCAGTAGTATTGGGACAGGGACGTCAGCTAACTATGGC. As protein: CASSIGTGTSANYG. The full-length CDR3 reads as CASSIGTGTSANYGYTF.

This clone was seen repeatedly, ten times or more. The read halts 3 residues ahead of the CDR3 end, with the missing end drawn from the germline J gene. The chain employs TRBV12-3 or TRBV12-4 and TRBJ1-4; TRBD1 might be the D (5 bases). V was clipped by 3 bases and J by 5 bases, with 16 bases between them. This CDR3 is 16 amino acids long. The sequenced part of the CDR3 DNA is TGTGCCAGCAGTTTGGGGGGAGGCACATGGAATGAAAAA. This encodes CASSLGGGTWNEK. The complete CDR3 reads CASSLGGGTWNEKLFF.

This clone was recorded a few times. The read ends 3 residues before the CDR3 terminus; that terminus is restored from the germline J gene. The chain joins TRBV5-3 to TRBJ2-7; 9 positions match TRBD2. TRBV5-3 is reported as an ORF; its role is uncertain. Germline trimming cut 5 bases from V and 5 bases from J; bases unmatched to any gene: 5. The CDR3 sequence is 13 residues long. CDR3 sequence reads: CARRSSGIHEQYF. The sequenced part of the CDR3 DNA is TGTGCCAGAAGGTCTAGCGGGATCCACGAG.

Many counts were recorded for this clone. The junction and the germline gene differ at one end; a read error may be behind it. The read falls 3 residues short of the CDR3 end, and the missing part is taken from the germline J gene. The chain has TRBV4-2 and TRBJ2-3, with 13 bases that match TRBD2. Germline V gene sequence: CDR1 LGHNA, CDR2 YNFKEQ. There are 15 residues in the CDR3. The CDR3 sequence is CASSPSTSGRHTQYF. The sequenced CDR3 bases are TGCGCCAGCAGCCCGTCGACTAGCGGGAGGCATACG.

This clone was observed many times. The CDR3 sequence is CASSQGASSYEQYF. CDR3 DNA (partial): TGTGCCAGTAGTCAGGGGGCGAGCTCCTACGAG. The genes are TRBV19 and TRBJ2-7, with 8 nucleotides matching TRBD1. The CDR3 end falls 3 residues outside the read, so it is completed with the germline J gene. This CDR3 has 14 amino acids. Germline assignment: CDR1 LNHDA and CDR2 SQIVND (reference sequence). Losses at the gene ends were 5 bases for V and 0 bases for J; bases not matched to a gene: 3.

Concerning this clone itself: The read stops 3 residues short of the end of the CDR3; the missing end is completed from the germline J gene. The chain employs TRBV10-3 and TRBJ2-7, with TRBD1 matching 9 bases. The V and J ends lost 6 bases and 5 bases, in that order; junction bases with no gene match: 8. This CDR3 is built from 14 residues. Germline V gene sequence: CDR1 ENHRY, CDR2 SYGVKD. The sequenced CDR3 bases are TGTGCCATCAGCTCAGACAGGGGGACGAACGAG. Protein: CAISSDRGTNE. In full, the CDR3 is CAISSDRGTNEQYF.